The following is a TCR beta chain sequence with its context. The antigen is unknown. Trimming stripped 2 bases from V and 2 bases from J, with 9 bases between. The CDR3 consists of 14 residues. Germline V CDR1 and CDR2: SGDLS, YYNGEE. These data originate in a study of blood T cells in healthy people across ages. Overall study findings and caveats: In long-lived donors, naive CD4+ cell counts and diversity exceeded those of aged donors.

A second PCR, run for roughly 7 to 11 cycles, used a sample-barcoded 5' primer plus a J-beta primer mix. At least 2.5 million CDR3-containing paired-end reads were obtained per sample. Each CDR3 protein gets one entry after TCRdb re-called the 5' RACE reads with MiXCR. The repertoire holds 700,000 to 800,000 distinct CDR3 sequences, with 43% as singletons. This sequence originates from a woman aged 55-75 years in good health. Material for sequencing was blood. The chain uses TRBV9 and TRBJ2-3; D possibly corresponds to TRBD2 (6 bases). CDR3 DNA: TGTGCCAGCAGCGTTGGGGACTCCACAGATACGCAGTATTTT. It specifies CASSVGDSTDTQYF.